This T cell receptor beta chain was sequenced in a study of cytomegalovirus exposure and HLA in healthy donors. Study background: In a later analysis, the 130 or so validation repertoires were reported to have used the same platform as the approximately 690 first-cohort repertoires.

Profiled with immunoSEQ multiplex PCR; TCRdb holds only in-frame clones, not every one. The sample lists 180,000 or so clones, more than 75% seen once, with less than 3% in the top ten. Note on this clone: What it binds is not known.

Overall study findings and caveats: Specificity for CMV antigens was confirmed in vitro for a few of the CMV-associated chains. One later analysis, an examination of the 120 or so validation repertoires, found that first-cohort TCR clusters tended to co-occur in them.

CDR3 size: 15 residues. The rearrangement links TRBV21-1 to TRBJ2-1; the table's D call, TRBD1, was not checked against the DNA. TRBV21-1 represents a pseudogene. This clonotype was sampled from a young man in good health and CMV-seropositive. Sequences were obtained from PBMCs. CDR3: CASSPNGTVNNEQFF. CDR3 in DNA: TGTGCCAGCAGCCCAAACGGGACAGTTAACAATGAGCAGTTCTTC.